These 2 T cell receptor beta chains came from one sample sequenced in a study of blood T cell repertoires in COVID-19. Sequenced by immunoSEQ multiplex PCR; TCRdb stores in-frame clones only, minus some. The repertoire holds around 130,000 clones, around 89% seen once, with roughly 2.2% in the top ten. The source material was peripheral blood. The receptors derive from a man in his 70s with active COVID-19.

J is TRBJ2-7 and V is TRBV5-4, with TRBD1 matching over 9 bases. J was trimmed by 3 bases and V by 4 bases; bases with no gene match: 5. Germline CDR1 and CDR2: SGHNT and YYREEE (reference sequence). The CDR3 extends over 14 amino acids. This chain's CDR3 is CASSRDRASYEQYF. The CDR3, as DNA: TGTGCCAGCAGCAGGGACAGGGCGAGCTACGAGCAGTACTTC. The variable domain in full, completed from reference TRBV5-4 and TRBJ2-7, reads ETGVTQSPTHLIKTRGQQVTLRCSSQSGHNTVSWYQQALGQGPQFIFQYYREEENGRGNFPPRFSGLQFPNYSSELNVNALELDDSALYLCASSRDRASYEQYFGPGTRLTVT.

This rearrangement joins TRBV11-3 to TRBJ2-2; 11 bases match TRBD1. The CDR3 has 15 amino acids. J gave up 7 bases and V 4 bases, and 5 bases lay outside the gene matches. CDR1 is SGHNT and CDR2 is YENEEA in the germline V gene. DNA for the CDR3: TGTGCCAGCAGCTCGGGACAGGGGGTTAGCGGGGAGCTGTTTTTT. Protein sequence: CASSSGQGVSGELFF.